One sample yielded the 20 T cell receptor beta chains listed below, sequenced in a study of blood T cell repertoires in COVID-19. The method was immunoSEQ multiplex PCR; TCRdb's version includes in-frame clones alone and lacks a portion of them. The sample includes tens of thousands of clones, roughly nine tenths of them seen just once. The sequencing input was peripheral blood. The source of these receptors is a man aged 50-60 years with active COVID-19.

The chain carries TRBV5-1 and TRBJ2-1, with 14 bases matching TRBD2. Germline loops: CDR1 SGHRS, CDR2 YFSETQ. The CDR3 sequence is 16 residues long. V trimming: 0 bases; J trimming: 10 bases; junction bases outside the gene matches: 6. CDR3 sequence reads: CASSLGGTSGSDEQFF. The CDR3 DNA is TGCGCCAGCAGCTTGGGAGGGACTAGCGGGAGTGACGAGCAGTTCTTC.

The chain joins TRBV7-6 to TRBJ1-1; no clear D gene. Germline V lookup: CDR1 SGHVS, CDR2 FNYEAQ. The CDR3 contains 15 residues. V shed 5 bases and J shed 0 bases, with 13 bases lying between them. CDR3 bases: TGTGCCAGCAGCGCTATACAAACAGTGAACACTGAAGCTTTCTTT. This encodes CASSAIQTVNTEAFF.

V usage is TRBV7-2 and J usage is TRBJ2-2; D is uncertain. CDR1 SGHTA and CDR2 FQGNSA come from the germline V gene. Trimming cost V 2 bases and J 4 bases, with 8 bases left between them. This CDR3 region has 14 residues. The CDR3 DNA is TGTGCCAGCAGCTTAACGAGAGCCACCGGGGAGCTGTTTTTT. It encodes CASSLTRATGELFF.

Written as DNA, the CDR3 is TGTGCCACCAGCAACCCGACAGGGTACGCAACTAATGAAAAACTGTTTTTT. Translating gives CATSNPTGYATNEKLFF. J is TRBJ1-4 and V is TRBV15, with TRBD1 matching 7 bases. V lost 4 bases, J lost 0 bases, and 8 bases stayed unmatched. The CDR3 covers 17 residues. Germline CDR1 is LNHNV and CDR2 is YYDKDF (reference sequence). Full variable domain (remainder filled in from reference TRBV15 and TRBJ1-4): DAMVIQNPRYQVTQFGKPVTLSCSQTLNHNVMYWYQQKSSQAPKLLFHYYDKDFNNEADTPDNFQSRRPNTSFCFLDIRSPGLGDTAMYLCATSNPTGYATNEKLFFGSGTQLSVL.

V gene TRBV4-2 combines with J gene TRBJ2-3, with TRBD2 matching 14 bases. The ends lost 3 bases at V and 5 bases at J; junction bases unmatched: 4. Germline assignment: CDR1 LGHNA and CDR2 YNFKEQ. This CDR3 has 16 amino acids. This chain's CDR3 is CASSQGLAGVIDTQYF. CDR3 DNA: TGTGCCAGCAGCCAGGGACTAGCGGGAGTAATAGATACGCAGTATTTT.

This chain joins TRBV2 and TRBJ1-5; unclear D gene. There are 14 residues in the CDR3. Germline-derived CDR1 and CDR2 are SNHLY and FYNNEI. Between the trimmed V and J ends, which lost 4 bases and 5 bases, there was a span of 12 bases. The CDR3 sequence: CASSVRKGDQPQHF. The CDR3 DNA reads TGTGCCAGCAGTGTCAGAAAGGGAGATCAGCCCCAGCATTTT.

CDR3 residues: CASSADSGSTDTQYF. CDR3 DNA: TGCGCCAGCAGCGCGGATAGCGGTAGCACAGATACGCAGTATTTT. This sequence joins TRBV5-1 and TRBJ2-3; a possible D gene is TRBD2 (6 bases). CDR3 length: 15 residues. In germline, CDR1 is SGHRS, CDR2 YFSETQ. Deletions cut 4 bases from V and 0 bases from J, with 12 bases between.

This clone has just a few counts. The chain has TRBV2 and TRBJ2-5; no reliable D call. Deletions cut 3 bases from V and 5 bases from J, with 16 bases between. Per the germline V gene, CDR1 is SNHLY and CDR2 is FYNNEI. The CDR3 length is 15 residues. The CDR3 bases are TGTGCCAGCAGTGATCCCTGGAGTTTCGGGGAGACCCAGTACTTC. Translating gives CASSDPWSFGETQYF.

The rearrangement links TRBV18 to TRBJ1-1; D gene ambiguous. Trimming removed 0 bases from V and 10 bases from J, with 12 bases in between. From germline, CDR1 is KGHSH and CDR2 LQKENI. The CDR3 extends over 13 amino acids. The CDR3, as DNA: TGTGCCAGCTCACCACCGGGCCGGGAGGGAGCTTTCTTT. Translated, it gives CASSPPGREGAFF.

CDR3 protein: CATKAGQGPEQFF. DNA for the CDR3: TGTGCCACCAAAGCAGGACAGGGGCCTGAGCAGTTCTTC. The chain carries TRBV24-1 and TRBJ2-1; TRBD1 matches at 9 bases. The CDR3 extends over 13 amino acids. V was pared by 8 bases and J by 9 bases, with 7 bases of the junction left unmatched. Germline loops: CDR1 KGHDR, CDR2 SFDVKD.

The chain uses TRBV3-1 (or the pseudogene TRBV3-2) and TRBJ2-1; TRBD2 agrees at 14 bases. Germline V gives CDR1 LGHDT, CDR2 YNNKEL (reference sequence). Germline trimming cut 1 base from V and 8 bases from J; bases unmatched to any gene: 10. The CDR3 runs to 18 residues. The CDR3 loop is CASSQGLAGGPGVDEQFF. In DNA, the CDR3 is TGTGCCAGCAGCCAAGGACTAGCGGGAGGGCCGGGGGTCGATGAGCAGTTCTTC.

This chain connects TRBV7-9 to TRBJ1-5; D call uncertain. The CDR3 is 14 residues long. Trimming stripped 5 bases from V and 4 bases from J, with 12 bases between. Looked up from germline, CDR1 is SEHNR and CDR2 is FQNEAQ (reference sequence). CDR3 in amino acids: CASSLWPGNQPQHF. DNA for the CDR3: TGTGCCAGCAGCCTCTGGCCGGGGAATCAGCCCCAGCATTTT. The full variable domain, with the rest looked up from reference TRBV7-9 and TRBJ1-5, is DTGVSQNPRHKITKRGQNVTFRCDPISEHNRLYWYRQTLGQGPEFLTYFQNEAQLEKSRLLSDRFSAERPKGSFSTLEIQRTEQGDSAMYLCASSLWPGNQPQHFGDGTRLSIL.

This chain joins TRBV29-1 and TRBJ1-2; D possibly corresponds to TRBD1 (5 bases). This CDR3 contains 15 residues. V lost 7 bases to trimming and J lost 4 bases, with 22 bases between them. Germline lookup yields CDR1 SQVTM and CDR2 ANQGSEA. The CDR3 spells CSATRGGLRAYGYTF. DNA for the CDR3: TGCAGCGCTACAAGGGGCGGTCTTAGAGCCTATGGCTACACCTTC.

V gene TRBV10-3 combines with J gene TRBJ2-5; D is unclear. Deletions cut 0 bases from V and 2 bases from J, with 7 bases between. The CDR3 consists of 14 residues. CDR1 and CDR2 from the germline V gene are ENHRY and SYGVKD. The chain's CDR3 is CAISESNSQETQYF. The CDR3 DNA is TGTGCCATCAGTGAGTCTAACAGTCAAGAGACCCAGTACTTC.

The chain joins TRBV7-9 to TRBJ1-1, with a possible D match to TRBD1 (5 bases). The CDR3 has 11 amino acids. Germline CDR1 is SEHNR and CDR2 is FQNEAQ (reference sequence). V lost 5 bases and J lost 10, with 11 bases in between. The DNA of the CDR3 is TGTGCCAGCAGCCGGGGGGACTCAGCTTTCTTT. Its translation is CASSRGDSAFF.

The chain is built from TRBV2 and TRBJ2-5; 7 positions match TRBD2. Looked up from germline, CDR1 is SNHLY and CDR2 is FYNNEI. Trimming at V came to 9 bases and at J to 2 bases, leaving 12 bases not matched to a gene. This CDR3 is built from 15 residues. The CDR3 region is CASRWGEGGQETQYF. CDR3 DNA sequence: TGTGCCAGTAGATGGGGGGAGGGTGGTCAAGAGACCCAGTACTTC.

The chain carries TRBV3-1 (or the pseudogene TRBV3-2) and TRBJ2-7; 8 positions agree with TRBD2. The V gene end was trimmed by 5 bases and the J gene end by 4 bases; junction bases not matched to a gene: 7. CDR3 length equals 14 residues. Germline V CDR1 and CDR2: LGHDT, YNNKEL (reference sequence). Here the CDR3 reads CASSTRGGRYEQYF. As DNA, the CDR3 is TGTGCCAGCAGCACTAGGGGCGGGAGGTACGAGCAGTACTTC.

The chain recombines TRBV5-1 with TRBJ1-2, with TRBD1 identical over 9 bases. CDR1 and CDR2 from the germline V gene are SGHRS and YFSETQ. The CDR3 runs to 15 residues. Trimming at V came to 4 bases and at J to 4 bases, leaving 8 bases not matched to a gene. The CDR3 nucleotides are TGCGCCAGCAGCGGAACAGGGGGCGACGGCTATGGCTACACCTTC. Translating it yields CASSGTGGDGYGYTF. The full variable domain, completed using reference TRBV5-1 and TRBJ1-2, is KAGVTQTPRYLIKTRGQQVTLSCSPISGHRSVSWYQQTPGQGLQFLFEYFSETQRNKGNFPGRFSGRQFSNSRSEMNVSTLELGDSALYLCASSGTGGDGYGYTFGSGTRLTVV.

The genes are TRBV11-2 and TRBJ1-1, with 7 bases matching TRBD1. The germline V gene has CDR1 SGHAT and CDR2 FQNNGV. V shed 5 bases and J 4 bases; nucleotides not matched to a gene: 10. The CDR3 sequence is 15 residues long. The CDR3, as DNA: TGTGCCAGCAGCGCTGGACAGGTTTTTTTCACTGAAGCTTTCTTT. This gives the protein CASSAGQVFFTEAFF.

The gene calls are TRBV6-5 and TRBJ2-2; 7 bases fit TRBD1. J was trimmed by 3 bases and V by 2 bases; bases with no gene match: 3. Per germline, CDR1 MNHEY and CDR2 SVGAGI. The CDR3 has 15 residues. The CDR3 DNA reads as TGTGCCAGCAGTTACACAGGACAGGACACCGGGGAGCTGTTTTTT. Protein sequence: CASSYTGQDTGELFF.